This record concerns one T cell receptor (beta chain) sequence. The sample belongs to a study of blood T cell repertoires in COVID-19. In the study overall: Spain, Italy and the United States supplied samples that represented acute and convalescent COVID-19. Sample material is recorded as cDNA or gDNA derived from T cells, B-cell-depleted T cells, or PBMCs.

Participant age was 18 to 89 years, and participants resided in 25 or so US areas. Exposed enrollees encountered a COVID-19 case at some point within 2 weeks before study entry. The assay was immunoSEQ multiplex PCR, and TCRdb's table has in-frame clones only and misses some. The table shows roughly 180,000 clones, with roughly three quarters occurring only once. CDR1 SQVTM and CDR2 ANQGSEA come from the germline V gene. CDR3 length: 14 residues. Trimming stripped 5 bases from V and 1 base from J, with 14 bases between. The receptor comes from a man aged 60-69 years who had been exposed to COVID-19. The rearrangement links TRBV29-1 to TRBJ1-2; D not resolved. Input material: PBMCs or T cells enriched from blood (not recorded which). The CDR3 DNA follows: TGCAGCGTTACTCAGGATACCGATAACTATGGCTACACCTTC. Translated, it gives CSVTQDTDNYGYTF.